This entry lists 25 T cell receptor beta chains sequenced from one sample in a study of control samples from healthy donors and cancer patients. This table comes from immunoSEQ multiplex PCR, and its TCRdb copy is limited to in-frame clones, with some not included. Of around 130,000 clones listed, roughly 86% are singletons. Sequenced input: PBMCs. All receptors derive from a man aged 50 to 59 with head and neck cancer.

This clone was observed a single time. V gene TRBV4-1 combines with J gene TRBJ2-3; maybe TRBD2 (7 bases). CDR3 length: 17 residues. The germline gives CDR1 MGHRA, CDR2 YSYEKL. Trimming stripped 0 bases from V and 1 base from J, with 14 bases between. CDR3 loop: CASSQDSRRGRTDTQYF. The CDR3 nucleotides read TGCGCCAGCAGCCAAGATAGCCGGCGGGGGCGCACAGATACGCAGTATTTT.

The chain recombines TRBV7-9 with TRBJ2-1; 8 nucleotides match TRBD2. The CDR3 contains 16 residues. V dropped 4 bases and J dropped 6; count of bases not matched to a gene: 11. The V gene's germline CDR1 is SEHNR and CDR2 FQNEAQ (reference sequence). The DNA for the CDR3 is TGTGCCAGCAGCTGGCCCCCGGGGGGGGCCCCCAATGAGCAGTTCTTC. Residues: CASSWPPGGAPNEQFF.

Comment on this clone: The same CDR3 is also encoded by other DNA sequences in this sample. The rearrangement links TRBV30 to TRBJ1-2; D remains unclear. V shed 0 bases and J shed 3 bases, with 8 bases lying between them. This CDR3 region has 13 residues. Germline CDR1 GTSNPN, CDR2 SVGIG (reference sequence). The CDR3 spells CAWSVGGDYGYTF. The CDR3 nucleotides read TGTGCCTGGAGTGTCGGCGGTGACTATGGCTACACCTTC.

The CDR3 DNA is TGTGCCAGCTCAACAGGGATCACTGAAGCTTTCTTT. It translates to CASSTGITEAFF. The V call is TRBV18, the J call TRBJ1-1; D might be TRBD1 (6 bases). The CDR3 is made up of 12 amino acids. Germline V gene data show CDR1 as KGHSH and CDR2 as LQKENI. V was shortened by 5 bases and J by 4 bases, with 8 bases between the two germline ends.

The chain combines TRBV10-2 with TRBJ1-2; no firm D call. CDR3 length: 13 residues. CDR1 and CDR2 (germline): WSHSY, SAAADI. V was shortened by 3 bases and J by 7 bases, with 12 bases between the two germline ends. CDR3 bases: TGCGCCAGCAGTGAAGGTCAGTCTTTTGGCTACACCTTC. Translated, it gives CASSEGQSFGYTF.

The CDR3 sequence: CASSNRDRGDNEQFF. The CDR3 DNA sequence: TGTGCCAGCAGCAACCGGGACAGGGGTGACAATGAGCAGTTCTTC. The chain links TRBV7-9 to TRBJ2-1; the match to TRBD1 covers 10 bases. Trimming took 5 bases from V and 5 from J; bases not matched to a gene: 6. The CDR3 is 15 residues long. Germline lookup yields CDR1 SEHNR and CDR2 FQNEAQ (reference sequence).

The gene calls are TRBV27 and TRBJ2-7; D unresolved. Germline loops: CDR1 MNHEY, CDR2 SMNVEV (reference sequence). Trimming removed 7 bases from V and 7 bases from J, with 14 bases in between. The CDR3 spans 12 residues. This CDR3 is CASMASLSEQYF. DNA of the CDR3: TGTGCCAGCATGGCCTCCCTTTCGGAGCAGTACTTC.

The gene calls are TRBV7-8 and TRBJ1-1; 8 nucleotides agree with TRBD1. The CDR3 has 15 residues. CDR1 SGHVS and CDR2 FQNEAQ come from the germline V gene. V shed 5 bases, J shed 1 base, and the junction held 6 bases outside the gene matches. The CDR3 nucleotides read TGTGCCAGCAGCGGAGGTGGGACAGGGAACACTGAAGCTTTCTTT. Translation gives CASSGGGTGNTEAFF.

This clone was detected only once. The rearrangement uses TRBV6-5 and TRBJ2-7; D not certain. Germline lookup yields CDR1 MNHEY and CDR2 SVGAGI. The CDR3 is 13 amino acids. Trimming removed 3 bases from V and 7 bases from J, with 13 bases in between. CDR3 DNA sequence: TGTGCCAGCAGTTATACGTCGGCTACTGAGCAGTACTTC. Translation gives CASSYTSATEQYF.

About this clone itself: Other DNA sequences of this sample code for an identical CDR3. The V call is TRBV23-1, the J call TRBJ2-2; 13 bases agree with TRBD2. TRBV23-1 has ORF status, its function being uncertain. The CDR3 totals 22 residues. Losses at the gene ends were 3 bases for V and 3 bases for J; bases not matched to a gene: 19. The CDR3 coding sequence is TGCGCCAGCAGTCATACATCGGGACTAGCGGGACTTGGGGGGGCGGACACCGGGGAGCTGTTTTTT. It codes for CASSHTSGLAGLGGADTGELFF.

Of note for this clone: Other nucleotide sequences from this sample produce the same CDR3. The rearrangement joins TRBV5-1 to TRBJ1-1; D perhaps matches TRBD1 (5 bases). The V gene lost 3 bases and the J gene lost 0 bases, with 15 bases spanning the gap. The CDR3 extends over 16 amino acids. CDR1 is SGHRS and CDR2 is YFSETQ in the germline V gene. The CDR3 DNA follows: TGCGCCAGCAGCTACCGGGACTCACCCTTGAACACTGAAGCTTTCTTT. Translated: CASSYRDSPLNTEAFF.

The CDR3 spells CASSSHVVYNEQFF. CDR3 sequence (DNA): TGTGCCAGCAGTTCGCACGTGGTCTACAATGAGCAGTTCTTC. The chain joins TRBV27 to TRBJ2-1, with D uncertain. Trimming removed 4 bases from V and 3 bases from J, with 10 bases in between. Germline loops: CDR1 MNHEY, CDR2 SMNVEV (reference sequence). The CDR3 consists of 14 residues.

This clone was found once. The gene calls are TRBV9 and TRBJ2-7; a weak D match, TRBD2 (6 bases). The V gene lost 4 bases and the J gene lost 2 bases, with 13 bases spanning the gap. The CDR3 consists of 14 residues. Germline V gene lookup returns CDR1 SGDLS and CDR2 YYNGEE. CDR3 protein: CASSRDGGTYEQYF. The CDR3, as DNA: TGTGCCAGCAGCAGGGACGGGGGTACCTACGAGCAGTACTTC.

The chain is built from TRBV4-2 and TRBJ2-3; 8 bases are a match to TRBD1. The length of the CDR3 is 15 residues. The ends lost 9 bases at V and 2 bases at J; junction bases unmatched: 10. Germline lookup yields CDR1 LGHNA and CDR2 YNFKEQ. The CDR3 protein is CASSPGQAVTDTQYF. Written as DNA, the CDR3 is TGTGCCAGTTCTCCGGGACAGGCTGTCACAGATACGCAGTATTTT.

V is TRBV3-1 (or the pseudogene TRBV3-2) and J is TRBJ1-3, with 7 positions matching TRBD1. CDR3 size: 16 residues. Germline values: CDR1 LGHDT, CDR2 YNNKEL (reference sequence). V was clipped by 5 bases and J by 0 bases; unmatched bases: 7. The CDR3: CASSYTGDASGNTIYF. The CDR3 DNA reads as TGTGCCAGCAGCTACACAGGGGACGCCTCTGGAAACACCATATATTTT.

The chain combines TRBV15 with TRBJ2-1, with unresolved D. CDR3 length: 13 amino acids. The germline V gene has CDR1 LNHNV and CDR2 YYDKDF (reference sequence). Deletions cut 0 bases from V and 8 bases from J, with 8 bases between. The CDR3 sequence: CATSRDHSHEQFF. The CDR3 DNA is TGTGCCACCAGCAGAGACCATTCCCATGAGCAGTTCTTC.

The chain employs TRBV19 and TRBJ2-1, with D uncertain. Trimming cost V 0 bases and J 0 bases, with 12 bases left between them. CDR3 length: 17 residues. Germline CDR1 is LNHDA and CDR2 is SQIVND (reference sequence). The CDR3 DNA is TGTGCCAGTAGTATAGATCGTGACTCCAGCTCCTACAATGAGCAGTTCTTC. This translates into CASSIDRDSSSYNEQFF.

This clone appeared a few times. This sequence joins TRBV7-9 and TRBJ2-1; no definite D call. V lost 4 bases and J lost 10, with 14 bases in between. Germline lookup yields CDR1 SEHNR and CDR2 FQNEAQ (reference sequence). This CDR3 has 13 residues. The DNA of the CDR3 is TGTGCCAGCAGCTCCCACCAGACGTGGGAGCAGTTCTTC. It specifies CASSSHQTWEQFF.

This clone is a singleton in its sample. The V gene is TRBV27, the J gene TRBJ1-2, with TRBD1 matching over 7 bases. J gave up 3 bases and V 3 bases, and 1 base lay outside the gene matches. Germline CDR1 and CDR2: MNHEY and SMNVEV (reference sequence). The length of the CDR3 is 13 residues. CDR3 sequence reads: CASSLQGDYGYTF. DNA of the CDR3: TGTGCCAGCAGTTTGCAGGGGGACTATGGCTACACCTTC.

The chain joins TRBV7-9 to TRBJ2-7; 8 bases are a match to TRBD2. The junction had 13 bases not matched to a gene; V was cut back by 5 bases and J by 4 bases. Germline V gene lookup returns CDR1 SEHNR and CDR2 FQNEAQ (reference sequence). The CDR3 is made up of 16 amino acids. CDR3 loop: CASSPRSGRGEYEQYF. The CDR3 region has the DNA TGTGCCAGCAGCCCTCGGAGCGGGAGAGGGGAGTACGAGCAGTACTTC. Looking up the rest from reference TRBV7-9 and TRBJ2-7 gives the full variable domain: DTGVSQNPRHKITKRGQNVTFRCDPISEHNRLYWYRQTLGQGPEFLTYFQNEAQLEKSRLLSDRFSAERPKGSFSTLEIQRTEQGDSAMYLCASSPRSGRGEYEQYFGPGTRLTVT.

The rearrangement uses TRBV11-1 and TRBJ1-5; D unresolved. This CDR3 contains 13 residues. V was trimmed by 3 bases and J by 4 bases, leaving 7 bases between them. The germline CDR1 and CDR2 sequences are SGHAT and FQDESV (reference sequence). The CDR3 DNA sequence: TGTGCCAGCAGCTTCGGCAGGAATCAGCCCCAGCATTTT. It yields the protein CASSFGRNQPQHF.

V and J are TRBV27 and TRBJ2-1; TRBD1 matches 7 bases. The CDR3 spans 13 residues. Germline CDR1 and CDR2: MNHEY and SMNVEV (reference sequence). V gave up 3 bases and J gave up 5 bases; unmatched junction bases: 1. Here the CDR3 reads CASSLGQNNEQFF. The CDR3 DNA is TGTGCCAGCAGTTTGGGACAGAACAATGAGCAGTTCTTC.

The CDR3 DNA follows: TGCGCCAGCAGCCAAGGGACAGACTCCTACGAGCAGTACTTC. It yields the protein CASSQGTDSYEQYF. The rearrangement uses TRBV10-2 and TRBJ2-7, with 7 nucleotides matching TRBD1. CDR3 length: 14 amino acids. In germline, CDR1 is WSHSY, CDR2 SAAADI. After removal of 6 bases from V and 0 bases from J, the junction contained 5 bases not matched to a gene.

V usage is TRBV19 and J usage is TRBJ2-1, with TRBD1 matching 12 bases. The J segment lost 8 bases and the V segment lost 5 bases, leaving 10 bases of the junction unmatched. The CDR3 contains 16 residues. CDR1 and CDR2 (germline): LNHDA, SQIVND (reference sequence). CDR3 region: CASSLLPGQGADEQFF. The CDR3 DNA follows: TGTGCCAGTAGTCTCCTCCCGGGACAGGGGGCAGATGAGCAGTTCTTC.

This clone was picked up one time. The V call is TRBV5-1, the J call TRBJ2-7; D may be TRBD1 or TRBD2 (5 bases each). CDR3 length: 13 residues. The V end was cut by 0 bases, the J end by 8 bases, with 12 bases between. Looked up from germline, CDR1 is SGHRS and CDR2 is YFSETQ. CDR3 coding DNA: TGCGCCAGCAGCTTGGGACAGACTACGAAGCAGTACTTC. Translated: CASSLGQTTKQYF.